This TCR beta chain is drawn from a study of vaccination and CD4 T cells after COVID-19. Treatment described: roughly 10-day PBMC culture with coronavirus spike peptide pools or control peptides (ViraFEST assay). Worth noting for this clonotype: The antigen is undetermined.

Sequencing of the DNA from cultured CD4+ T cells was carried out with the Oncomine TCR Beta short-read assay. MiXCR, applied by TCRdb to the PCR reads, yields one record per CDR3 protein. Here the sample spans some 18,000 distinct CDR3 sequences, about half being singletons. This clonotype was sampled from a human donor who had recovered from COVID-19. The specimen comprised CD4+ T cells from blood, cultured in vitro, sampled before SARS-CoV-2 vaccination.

Here the CDR3 DNA reads TGTGCCAGCAGCCTCCTGAGGTTCGATACGCAGTATTTT. Its translation is CASSLLRFDTQYF. This chain connects TRBV7-2 to TRBJ2-3, with unresolved D. The CDR3 extends over 13 amino acids. CDR1 SGHTA and CDR2 FQGNSA come from the germline V gene. V dropped 5 bases and J dropped 6 bases, with 12 bases sitting between them.